These 28 T cell receptor beta chains share one sample of origin, sequenced in a study of blood T cell repertoires in COVID-19. TCRdb's table, derived via immunoSEQ multiplex PCR, lists solely in-frame clones and lacks some. The sample includes over 30,000 clones, around 90% seen only once; the top ten take under 25%. Sequenced: peripheral blood. Receptor source: a man older than 75 with acute or convalescent COVID-19.

The chain combines TRBV19 with TRBJ1-1; a possible D gene is TRBD1 (5 bases). Trimming took off 3 bases at V and 1 base at J, with 15 bases between the two ends. The CDR3 has 16 amino acids. Germline CDR1 reads LNHDA; CDR2 reads SQIVND (reference sequence). This CDR3 reads CASSIRVRQPNTEAFF. The CDR3 nucleotides read TGTGCCAGTAGTATTCGGGTGCGACAGCCGAACACTGAAGCTTTCTTT.

The chain uses TRBV2 and TRBJ1-4; no reliable D call. CDR3 size: 15 residues. The V gene's germline CDR1 is SNHLY and CDR2 FYNNEI. V shed 6 bases and J shed 0 bases, with 11 bases lying between them. Written as DNA, the CDR3 is TGTGCCAGCAGATCGGGAGTTGCAACTAATGAAAAACTGTTTTTT. Amino acids: CASRSGVATNEKLFF.

V usage is TRBV28 and J usage is TRBJ2-3; 8 nucleotides match TRBD2. The CDR3 contains 15 residues. J gave up 1 base and V 4 bases, and 4 bases lay outside the gene matches. Germline CDR1 reads MDHEN; CDR2 reads SYDVKM. The CDR3 coding sequence is TGTGCCAGCAGTTCGCGGGGGGCCGGCACAGATACGCAGTATTTT. The encoded protein is CASSSRGAGTDTQYF.

The chain combines TRBV10-2 with TRBJ2-5; a weak D match, TRBD1 (6 bases). The V and J ends lost 2 bases and 4 bases respectively, with 17 bases between them. Germline V gene data show CDR1 as WSHSY and CDR2 as SAAADI. CDR3 length equals 16 residues. CDR3 loop: CASSEVGDNFGETQYF. The CDR3 region has the DNA TGCGCCAGCAGTGAGGTGGGGGACAACTTTGGAGAGACCCAGTACTTC.

The V call is TRBV5-4, the J call TRBJ1-6; maybe TRBD1 (5 bases). The length of the CDR3 is 14 residues. Germline CDR1 is SGHNT and CDR2 is YYREEE (reference sequence). Trimming pared 0 bases from V and 11 bases from J, leaving 12 bases between. CDR3 bases: TGTGCCAGCAGCTTGGCAGGGTTGATCGCACCCCTCCACTTT. Encoded protein: CASSLAGLIAPLHF.

The rearrangement joins TRBV2 to TRBJ2-3; 11 nucleotides match TRBD2. The CDR3 loop spans 18 amino acids. The V segment lost 1 base and the J segment 0 bases; nucleotides outside the gene matches: 6. Germline lookup yields CDR1 SNHLY and CDR2 FYNNEI. The CDR3: CASSEVTLAGGSTDTQYF. CDR3 coding DNA: TGTGCCAGCAGTGAAGTAACTCTAGCGGGGGGTAGCACAGATACGCAGTATTTT.

This chain joins TRBV25-1 and TRBJ1-6; 7 positions agree with TRBD1. J gave up 4 bases and V 4 bases, and 10 bases lay outside the gene matches. The CDR3 covers 17 residues. Germline CDR1 reads MGHDK; CDR2 reads SYGVNS. CDR3 region: CASSADPGQPYNSPLHF. CDR3 sequence (DNA): TGTGCCAGCAGTGCTGACCCGGGACAGCCGTATAATTCACCCCTCCACTTT. The whole variable domain, remainder taken from reference TRBV25-1 and TRBJ1-6, is EADIYQTPRYLVIGTGKKITLECSQTMGHDKMYWYQQDPGMELHLIHYSYGVNSTEKGDLSSESTVSRIRTEHFPLTLESARPSHTSQYLCASSADPGQPYNSPLHFGNGTRLTVT.

The chain employs TRBV7-3 and TRBJ2-1; weak D call: TRBD1 (6 bases). Trimming shortened V by 3 bases and J by 4 bases, and 10 bases separated the two germline ends. The germline V gene encodes CDR1 SGHTA and CDR2 FQGTGA. The CDR3 has 14 residues. This chain's CDR3 is CASSFLQGYNEQFF. CDR3 coding DNA: TGTGCCAGCAGCTTTTTACAGGGATACAATGAGCAGTTCTTC.

The chain combines TRBV5-4 with TRBJ2-2, with 8 bases identical to TRBD1. The CDR3 length is 17 residues. With V trimmed by 3 bases and J by 2 bases, 9 bases remained unmatched. The germline gives CDR1 SGHNT, CDR2 YYREEE (reference sequence). The CDR3 is CASSSLGTGGNTGELFF. CDR3 DNA: TGTGCCAGCAGCTCATTGGGTACAGGGGGTAACACCGGGGAGCTGTTTTTT.

The rearrangement joins TRBV19 to TRBJ1-4; a possible D gene is TRBD1 (5 bases). Germline assignment: CDR1 LNHDA and CDR2 SQIVND (reference sequence). CDR3 length: 14 amino acids. Between the trimmed V and J ends, which lost 6 bases and 0 bases, there was a span of 8 bases. The CDR3 coding sequence is TGTGCCAGTAGCAGGGTAACAACTAATGAAAAACTGTTTTTT. The encoded protein is CASSRVTTNEKLFF.

This clone was observed once. The chain is built from TRBV5-1 and TRBJ2-7; weak D call: TRBD1 (6 bases). The V end lost 0 bases, the J end lost 3 bases, and 10 bases lay between the germline ends. The CDR3 is 14 amino acids. Germline values: CDR1 SGHRS, CDR2 YFSETQ. DNA of the CDR3: TGCGCCAGCAGCTTGGGACAGGCCTACTACGAGCAGTACTTC. Translated, it gives CASSLGQAYYEQYF.

This chain uses TRBV13 with TRBJ2-7; D is unclear. Trimming pared 2 bases from V and 7 bases from J, leaving 9 bases between. The CDR3 spans 12 residues. Looked up from germline, CDR1 is PRHDT and CDR2 is FYEKMQ (reference sequence). The CDR3: CASSLSYGEQYF. In nucleotides, the CDR3 is TGTGCCAGCAGCTTATCCTACGGGGAGCAGTACTTC.

The chain uses TRBV5-1 and TRBJ1-1; no clear D gene. Germline lookup yields CDR1 SGHRS and CDR2 YFSETQ. The CDR3 contains 14 residues. Trimming pared 4 bases from V and 4 bases from J, leaving 14 bases between. CDR3 region: CASSRSGGSTEAFF. The CDR3 DNA follows: TGCGCCAGCAGCCGTAGCGGAGGGAGCACTGAAGCTTTCTTT.

This clone was seen once. The chain employs TRBV29-1 and TRBJ2-2; perhaps TRBD2 as D (6 bases). This CDR3 is 14 amino acids long. V lost 5 bases and J 1 base, leaving 11 bases between the germline ends. CDR1 is SQVTM, CDR2 ANQGSEA, per germline. CDR3 amino acids: CSVLVGGNTGELFF. For the CDR3, the DNA is TGCAGCGTTTTAGTGGGGGGGAACACCGGGGAGCTGTTTTTT.

The V and J genes are TRBV28 and TRBJ2-7; 13 nucleotides match TRBD2. V trimming: 6 bases; J trimming: 7 bases; junction bases outside the gene matches: 6. Germline CDR1 is MDHEN and CDR2 is SYDVKM. This CDR3 has 14 amino acids. CDR3 nucleotide sequence: TGTGCCAGCAGGGGGGGACTAGCGGGGAGGGAGCAGTACTTC. As protein: CASRGGLAGREQYF.

The chain carries TRBV11-3 and TRBJ2-2; D unresolved. This CDR3 region has 12 residues. Trimming stripped 5 bases from V and 2 bases from J, with 3 bases between. Germline V gene sequence: CDR1 SGHNT, CDR2 YENEEA. The CDR3 region has the DNA TGTGCCAGCAGCCTTAACACCGGGGAGCTGTTTTTT. As protein: CASSLNTGELFF.

The V gene is TRBV28, the J gene TRBJ2-5; tentatively, D is TRBD2 (5 bases). The CDR3 runs to 12 residues. The germline V gene has CDR1 MDHEN and CDR2 SYDVKM. V shed 11 bases and J shed 1 base, with 11 bases lying between them. The CDR3 sequence: CALEGLQETQYF. The CDR3 bases are TGTGCCCTAGAGGGCCTCCAAGAGACCCAGTACTTC.

The J gene is TRBJ2-2, the V gene TRBV9; tentatively, D is TRBD2 (5 bases). The CDR3 consists of 16 residues. CDR1 is SGDLS, CDR2 YYNGEE, per germline. The germline V and J ends were trimmed by 4 bases and 5 bases, with 18 bases remaining between them. The CDR3 nucleotides read TGTGCCAGCAGCTCCTGGTGGGGAGAAGATACCGGGGAGCTGTTTTTT. Translation: CASSSWWGEDTGELFF.

The V and J genes are TRBV24-1 and TRBJ2-3, with D perhaps TRBD1 (5 bases). The germline V gene has CDR1 KGHDR and CDR2 SFDVKD. The CDR3 runs 14 residues. With 5 bases removed from V and 2 bases from J, the gap between germline ends came to 10 bases. The CDR3 DNA is TGTGCCACCAGTGCACAGGATAACACAGATACGCAGTATTTT. This gives the protein CATSAQDNTDTQYF.

Comments on this clone: Other DNA sequences in this sample translate to the same CDR3. The chain combines TRBV27 with TRBJ1-2; unclear D gene. The ends were cut back, 0 bases at V and 2 bases at J, with 7 bases in the middle. The V gene's germline CDR1 is MNHEY and CDR2 SMNVEV (reference sequence). This CDR3 region has 14 residues. The CDR3: CASSLSRANYGYTF. The CDR3 nucleotides are TGTGCCAGCAGTTTATCGAGGGCCAACTATGGCTACACCTTC.

The DNA for the CDR3 is TGCGCCAGCGCCGTAGAGATGAACACTGAAGCTTTCTTT. Translation gives CASAVEMNTEAFF. This chain connects TRBV5-1 to TRBJ1-1; D is undetermined. The CDR3 covers 13 residues. The germline V and J ends were trimmed by 7 bases and 0 bases, with 10 bases remaining between them. Germline V gene sequence: CDR1 SGHRS, CDR2 YFSETQ.

This chain joins TRBV6-5 and TRBJ2-5; D might be TRBD2 (8 bases). The CDR3 extends over 14 amino acids. V dropped 7 bases and J dropped 4 bases, with 16 bases sitting between them. CDR1 and CDR2 from the germline V gene are MNHEY and SVGAGI. The CDR3 region has the DNA TGTGCCAGCAACAGGGGCGGGGGGCGAGAGACCCAGTACTTC. This encodes CASNRGGGRETQYF.

V usage is TRBV9 and J usage is TRBJ2-1, with 7 bases fitting TRBD2. V shed 3 bases, J shed 7 bases, and the junction held 4 bases outside the gene matches. This CDR3 spans 13 amino acids. Germline V gene data show CDR1 as SGDLS and CDR2 as YYNGEE. The DNA of the CDR3 is TGTGCCAGCAGCGGCAATAGCGGGAATGAGCAGTTCTTC. Its translation is CASSGNSGNEQFF.

The chain has TRBV4-2 and TRBJ1-6; perhaps TRBD1 as D (5 bases). Germline CDR1 and CDR2: LGHNA and YNFKEQ. This CDR3 spans 18 amino acids. V was trimmed by 0 bases and J by 0 bases, leaving 12 bases between them. For the CDR3, the DNA is TGTGCCAGCAGCCAAGATCAGCAGGGCAGCTCCTATAATTCACCCCTCCACTTT. As protein: CASSQDQQGSSYNSPLHF.

As DNA, the CDR3 is TGTGCCAGCAGTTCCCCTCTAGCCGGACTGAACACTGAAGCTTTCTTT. Residues: CASSSPLAGLNTEAFF. The V call is TRBV28, the J call TRBJ1-1, with D unclear. This CDR3 has 16 residues. V lost 4 bases and J lost 0, with 15 bases in between. Germline V gene lookup returns CDR1 MDHEN and CDR2 SYDVKM.

Only one count was recorded for this clone. The rearrangement uses TRBV28 and TRBJ2-7, with a possible D match to TRBD1 (5 bases). With 2 bases removed from V and 0 bases from J, the gap between germline ends came to 17 bases. CDR3 length: 17 amino acids. CDR1 is MDHEN, CDR2 SYDVKM, per germline. CDR3 DNA sequence: TGTGCCAGCAGTTTACATTTCGGGCAGGGCGACTCCTACGAGCAGTACTTC. As protein: CASSLHFGQGDSYEQYF.

The chain carries TRBV18 and TRBJ1-2; D remains unclear. CDR1 is KGHSH, CDR2 LQKENI, per germline. The CDR3 length is 15 residues. The ends were cut back, 1 base at V and 0 bases at J, with 9 bases in the middle. The CDR3 DNA sequence: TGTGCCAGCTCACCACGACAACTAGCTAACTATGGCTACACCTTC. Translation gives CASSPRQLANYGYTF.

The genes are TRBV5-1 and TRBJ1-1; a weak D match, TRBD1 (6 bases). Germline V gives CDR1 SGHRS, CDR2 YFSETQ. The CDR3 is 14 residues long. V was pared by 0 bases and J by 1 base, with 7 bases between. CDR3 amino acids: CASSLGTANTEAFF. The CDR3 DNA reads TGCGCCAGCAGCTTGGGGACAGCGAACACTGAAGCTTTCTTT. Using reference TRBV5-1 and TRBJ1-1 for the parts outside the CDR3, the full variable domain is KAGVTQTPRYLIKTRGQQVTLSCSPISGHRSVSWYQQTPGQGLQFLFEYFSETQRNKGNFPGRFSGRQFSNSRSEMNVSTLELGDSALYLCASSLGTANTEAFFGQGTRLTVV.